This TCR beta chain was found in a study of OX40 agonist ivuxolimab in advanced cancers. Study-wide points: Expanded clones tended on average to be more numerous among CD8+ T cells than CD4+.

Sampling of blood occurred at baseline, cycle 4 day 1, and cycle 7 day 1. Here immunoSEQ multiplex PCR was the method, and the copy in TCRdb shows in-frame clones only, minus some. The repertoire holds around 80,000 clones, more than 70% seen once, with about 0.2% in the top ten. This clone was seen once. Its antigen remains unknown. The CDR3 extends over 15 amino acids. V lost 4 bases and J lost 5, with 18 bases in between. Germline CDR1 and CDR2: SGHNT and YYREEE (reference sequence). The clonotype originates from an adult with an advanced solid tumor such as melanoma, head and neck, liver or kidney cancer. V gene TRBV5-4 combines with J gene TRBJ2-5; possible D gene TRBD1, 5 bases. The specimen was CD4+ or CD8+ T cells sorted from blood, collected in a trial of the OX40 agonist ivuxolimab. This chain's CDR3 is CASSPSRVRWETQYF. The DNA of the CDR3 is TGTGCCAGCAGCCCGAGCAGGGTCAGGTGGGAGACCCAGTACTTC. The full variable domain, in which reference TRBV5-4 and TRBJ2-5 provide the parts outside the CDR3, is ETGVTQSPTHLIKTRGQQVTLRCSSQSGHNTVSWYQQALGQGPQFIFQYYREEENGRGNFPPRFSGLQFPNYSSELNVNALELDDSALYLCASSPSRVRWETQYFGPGTRLLVL.